One and the same sample provided the 23 T cell receptor beta chains below, sequenced in a study of blood T cell repertoires in COVID-19. The table came from immunoSEQ multiplex PCR; TCRdb's copy has only in-frame clones and leaves some out. The data contain some 250,000 clones, more than 75% of them singletons. The specimen sequenced was PBMCs or T cells enriched from blood (not recorded which). These receptors were taken from a woman in her thirties or forties with acute COVID-19.

The chain uses TRBV29-1 and TRBJ1-4, with 8 bases identical to TRBD1. From germline, CDR1 is SQVTM and CDR2 ANQGSEA. The CDR3 runs 14 residues. The trim removed 4 bases at V and 8 bases at J, leaving 9 bases unmatched. This CDR3 is CSVGFAGGAEKLFF. The CDR3 coding sequence is TGCAGCGTTGGGTTCGCAGGGGGCGCGGAAAAACTGTTTTTT.

V gene TRBV5-4 combines with J gene TRBJ1-6, with D possibly matching TRBD1 (5 bases). The germline V and J ends were trimmed by 1 base and 0 bases, with 5 bases remaining between them. The CDR3 is made up of 15 amino acids. Germline CDR1 and CDR2: SGHNT and YYREEE (reference sequence). Here the CDR3 reads CASSLQGSYNSPLHF. The CDR3 DNA reads as TGTGCCAGCAGCTTGCAGGGCTCCTATAATTCACCCCTCCACTTT.

The rearrangement uses TRBV15 and TRBJ2-3; 8 nucleotides align to TRBD2. J lost 2 bases, V lost 0 bases, and 4 bases had no gene match. CDR1 is LNHNV and CDR2 is YYDKDF in the germline V gene (reference sequence). This CDR3 spans 16 amino acids. DNA for the CDR3: TGTGCCACCAGCAGAGATAATAGCGGGAACACAGATACGCAGTATTTT. Translated, it gives CATSRDNSGNTDTQYF. Using reference TRBV15 and TRBJ2-3 for the parts outside the CDR3, the full variable domain is DAMVIQNPRYQVTQFGKPVTLSCSQTLNHNVMYWYQQKSSQAPKLLFHYYDKDFNNEADTPDNFQSRRPNTSFCFLDIRSPGLGDTAMYLCATSRDNSGNTDTQYFGPGTRLTVL.

The V gene is TRBV4-1, the J gene TRBJ2-2, with 9 nucleotides matching TRBD2. Germline trimming cut 0 bases from V and 6 bases from J; bases unmatched to any gene: 5. The CDR3 extends over 16 amino acids. Germline CDR1 is MGHRA and CDR2 is YSYEKL. This CDR3 is CASSQEELAGSGELFF. CDR3 nucleotide sequence: TGCGCCAGCAGCCAAGAGGAGCTAGCGGGATCCGGGGAGCTGTTTTTT.

V gene TRBV9 combines with J gene TRBJ2-1; D is perhaps TRBD2 (5 bases). The CDR3 extends over 15 amino acids. The V gene lost 0 bases and the J gene lost 2 bases, with 9 bases spanning the gap. CDR1 is SGDLS and CDR2 is YYNGEE in the germline V gene. In nucleotides, the CDR3 is TGTGCCAGCAGCGTAGGAAGTAGCGCCTACAATGAGCAGTTCTTC. Its protein is CASSVGSSAYNEQFF.

This clone has a single count. The V call is TRBV18, the J call TRBJ2-5; the match to TRBD1 covers 7 bases. V shed 5 bases and J 3 bases; nucleotides not matched to a gene: 9. The CDR3 length is 15 residues. CDR1 is KGHSH and CDR2 is LQKENI in the germline V gene. CDR3 amino acids: CASSSGQFEEETQYF. CDR3 bases: TGTGCCAGCTCATCGGGACAGTTCGAAGAAGAGACCCAGTACTTC.

The J gene is TRBJ2-7, the V gene TRBV4-1; 7 nucleotides align to TRBD2. The trim removed 2 bases at V and 3 bases at J, leaving 10 bases unmatched. The V gene's germline CDR1 is MGHRA and CDR2 YSYEKL. The CDR3 length is 16 residues. The CDR3 bases are TGCGCCAGCAGCCAATATGACTATGGCGGGAGCTACGAGCAGTACTTC. Translated, it gives CASSQYDYGGSYEQYF.

The chain's CDR3 is CASSEGTDRNTIYF. The CDR3 coding sequence is TGTGCCAGCAGCGAGGGGACAGACCGTAACACCATATATTTT. The chain has TRBV9 and TRBJ1-3; 7 bases align to TRBD1. V shed 3 bases and J 7 bases; nucleotides not matched to a gene: 7. In germline, CDR1 is SGDLS, CDR2 YYNGEE. The CDR3 has 14 residues.

V is TRBV3-1 (or the pseudogene TRBV3-2) and J is TRBJ2-1; TRBD2 aligns across 11 bases. There are 18 residues in the CDR3. Germline V gives CDR1 LGHDT, CDR2 YNNKEL (reference sequence). J gave up 10 bases and V 0 bases, and 14 bases lay outside the gene matches. CDR3 DNA sequence: TGTGCCAGCAGCCAAGATAGATCGAAAGCTAGCGGGAGGCCCGAGCAGTTCTTC. Amino acids: CASSQDRSKASGRPEQFF.

V gene TRBV3-1 (or the pseudogene TRBV3-2) combines with J gene TRBJ2-1, with TRBD1 matching over 11 bases. The CDR3 covers 15 residues. Germline V gene sequence: CDR1 LGHDT, CDR2 YNNKEL (reference sequence). With 5 bases clipped from V and 4 bases from J, the junction kept 4 bases outside the gene matches. The CDR3 nucleotides are TGTGCCAGCAGCTTCGGACAGGGGGCTTACAATGAGCAGTTCTTC. Translation gives CASSFGQGAYNEQFF.

The genes are TRBV18 and TRBJ2-1, with D possibly matching TRBD2 (6 bases). This CDR3 contains 17 residues. V lost 1 base to trimming and J lost 6 bases, with 19 bases between them. From germline, CDR1 is KGHSH and CDR2 LQKENI. The chain's CDR3 is CASSPLRSAGGGNEQFF. CDR3 in DNA: TGTGCCAGCTCACCACTTAGATCAGCGGGCGGCGGCAATGAGCAGTTCTTC.

The CDR3 sequence is CASSLSEGTEAFF. CDR3 DNA: TGTGCCAGCAGCTTAAGTGAGGGCACTGAAGCTTTCTTT. V and J are TRBV7-3 and TRBJ1-1; D ambiguous. The CDR3 extends over 13 amino acids. Looked up from germline, CDR1 is SGHTA and CDR2 is FQGTGA. V was clipped by 1 base and J by 4 bases, with 7 bases between them. Based on the CDR3 plus reference TRBV7-3 and TRBJ1-1, the full variable domain is GAGVSQTPSNKVTEKGKYVELRCDPISGHTALYWYRQSLGQGPEFLIYFQGTGAADDSGLPNDRFFAVRPEGSVSTLKIQRTERGDSAVYLCASSLSEGTEAFFGQGTRLTVV.

The chain has TRBV29-1 and TRBJ2-3; TRBD2 is a possible D gene (6 bases). Germline loops: CDR1 SQVTM, CDR2 ANQGSEA. Trimming removed 5 bases from V and 1 base from J, with 10 bases in between. The CDR3 is 13 amino acids. As DNA, the CDR3 is TGCAGCGTTCGAGGCGGGGGCACAGATACGCAGTATTTT. Encoded protein: CSVRGGGTDTQYF.

The chain uses TRBV7-8 and TRBJ1-3; 10 bases agree with TRBD1. The CDR3 runs 15 residues. Germline V gene sequence: CDR1 SGHVS, CDR2 FQNEAQ. After removal of 5 bases from V and 5 bases from J, the junction contained 6 bases not matched to a gene. The CDR3 DNA reads TGTGCCAGCAGCCCGACAGGGGGCGAAAGAAACACCATATATTTT. Protein sequence: CASSPTGGERNTIYF.

The chain is built from TRBV5-6 and TRBJ2-4; 11 bases are a match to TRBD1. J lost 4 bases, V lost 4 bases, and 1 base had no gene match. The CDR3 extends over 14 amino acids. Germline V gene sequence: CDR1 SGHDT, CDR2 YYEEEE. This CDR3 reads CASSRDRGKNIQYF. CDR3 sequence (DNA): TGTGCCAGCAGCCGGGACAGGGGGAAAAACATTCAGTACTTC.

CDR3 DNA sequence: TGCGCCAGCAGCTTGGGGAGCGAGAGCTCCTACGAGCAGTACTTC. Protein product: CASSLGSESSYEQYF. This rearrangement joins TRBV5-1 to TRBJ2-7; D unclear. CDR1 is SGHRS and CDR2 is YFSETQ in the germline V gene. The V end lost 0 bases, the J end lost 0 bases, and 10 bases lay between the germline ends. This CDR3 is 15 amino acids long.

The CDR3 loop reads CASSTPTTTNTGELFF. The CDR3 DNA reads TGTGCCAGTAGTACCCCGACTACCACGAACACCGGGGAGCTGTTTTTT. The chain has TRBV19 and TRBJ2-2; a weak D match, TRBD2 (5 bases). Per germline, CDR1 LNHDA and CDR2 SQIVND (reference sequence). The CDR3 runs to 16 residues. V was trimmed by 4 bases and J by 0 bases, leaving 12 bases between them.

This chain links TRBV10-2 with TRBJ1-5, with a possible D match to TRBD1 (6 bases). The germline V gene has CDR1 WSHSY and CDR2 SAAADI. V dropped 7 bases and J dropped 4 bases, with 8 bases sitting between them. The CDR3 spans 12 residues. CDR3 sequence reads: CASKGQNQPQHF. CDR3 nucleotides: TGCGCCAGCAAGGGACAAAATCAGCCCCAGCATTTT.

V gene TRBV4-1 combines with J gene TRBJ2-7; 10 bases fit TRBD2. This CDR3 has 16 amino acids. Germline V gives CDR1 MGHRA, CDR2 YSYEKL. J lost 0 bases, V lost 5 bases, and 7 bases had no gene match. The CDR3 bases are TGCGCCAGCAGCGTTAGACTAGCGGGCGCCTCCTACGAGCAGTACTTC. Encoded protein: CASSVRLAGASYEQYF.

This rearrangement joins TRBV7-6 to TRBJ2-1; TRBD2 agrees at 12 bases. The V and J ends lost 4 bases and 4 bases, in that order; junction bases with no gene match: 5. Germline V gives CDR1 SGHVS, CDR2 FNYEAQ. The CDR3 has 16 residues. CDR3 region: CASSYTSGRIYNEQFF. The CDR3 DNA follows: TGTGCCAGCAGCTATACTAGCGGGAGGATTTACAATGAGCAGTTCTTC.

This clone was detected only once. This sample includes further DNA sequences coding for the same CDR3. V usage is TRBV6-5 and J usage is TRBJ2-1, with 14 bases matching TRBD2. J gave up 7 bases and V 5 bases, and 4 bases lay outside the gene matches. This CDR3 contains 15 residues. Looked up from germline, CDR1 is MNHEY and CDR2 is SVGAGI. The CDR3 reads CASSPGTSGRNEQFF. The CDR3 bases are TGTGCCAGCAGTCCTGGGACTAGCGGGAGAAATGAGCAGTTCTTC.

The rearrangement links TRBV7-9 to TRBJ2-7; 13 nucleotides align to TRBD2. The germline V gene has CDR1 SEHNR and CDR2 FQNEAQ (reference sequence). V lost 5 bases and J lost 2; bases outside the gene matches: 9. The CDR3 sequence is 17 residues long. The CDR3 is CASSPKGLAGPTYEQYF. CDR3 DNA: TGTGCCAGCAGCCCAAAGGGACTAGCGGGGCCGACCTACGAGCAGTACTTC.

This clone is a singleton in its sample. The chain recombines TRBV3-1 (or the pseudogene TRBV3-2) with TRBJ2-2; 14 bases align to TRBD2. This CDR3 contains 20 residues. Germline CDR1 reads LGHDT; CDR2 reads YNNKEL (reference sequence). J gave up 7 bases and V 4 bases, and 17 bases lay outside the gene matches. This CDR3 is CASSRQQPGLAGDYGGELFF. As DNA, the CDR3 is TGTGCCAGCAGCCGCCAACAACCGGGACTAGCGGGAGATTATGGCGGGGAGCTGTTTTTT.